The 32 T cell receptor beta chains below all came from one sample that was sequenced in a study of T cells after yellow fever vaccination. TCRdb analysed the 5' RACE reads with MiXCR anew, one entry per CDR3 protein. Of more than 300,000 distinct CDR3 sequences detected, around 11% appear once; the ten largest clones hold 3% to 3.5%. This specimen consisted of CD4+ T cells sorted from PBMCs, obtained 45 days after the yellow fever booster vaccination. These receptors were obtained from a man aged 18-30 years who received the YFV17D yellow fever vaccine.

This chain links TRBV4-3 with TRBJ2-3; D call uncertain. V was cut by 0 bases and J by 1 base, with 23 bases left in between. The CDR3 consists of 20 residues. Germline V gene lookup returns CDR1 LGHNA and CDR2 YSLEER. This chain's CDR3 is CASSQDHPGRGGVGTDTQYF. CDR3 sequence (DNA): TGCGCCAGCAGCCAAGACCACCCTGGTCGCGGTGGGGTCGGCACAGATACGCAGTATTTT.

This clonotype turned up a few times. CDR3 region: CATSRDHEARLYNEQFF. For the CDR3, the DNA is TGTGCCACCAGCAGAGATCATGAGGCGAGGCTCTACAATGAGCAGTTCTTC. This sequence joins TRBV15 and TRBJ2-1; D gene uncertain. Germline V CDR1 and CDR2: LNHNV, YYDKDF (reference sequence). The CDR3 covers 17 residues. The V end was cut by 0 bases, the J end by 3 bases, with 15 bases between.

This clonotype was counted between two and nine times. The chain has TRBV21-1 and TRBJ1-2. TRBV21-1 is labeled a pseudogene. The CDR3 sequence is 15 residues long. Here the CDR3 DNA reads TGTGCCAGCTTCATAATGGTACGGTTATCCTATGGCTACACCTTC. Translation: CASFIMVRLSYGYTF.

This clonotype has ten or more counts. The CDR3 sequence is CASSLRPDTQYF. The CDR3, as DNA: TGCGCCAGCAGCTTAAGGCCAGATACGCAGTATTTT. The chain uses TRBV5-1 and TRBJ2-3, with D uncertain. V was cut by 2 bases and J by 4 bases, with 5 bases left in between. Per germline, CDR1 SGHRS and CDR2 YFSETQ. The CDR3 contains 12 residues.

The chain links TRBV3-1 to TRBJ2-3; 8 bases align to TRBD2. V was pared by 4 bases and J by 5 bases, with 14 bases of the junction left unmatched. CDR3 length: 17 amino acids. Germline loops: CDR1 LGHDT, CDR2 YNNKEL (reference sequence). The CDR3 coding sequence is TGTGCCAGCAGCCCAATGAGAGGCGGGGGGCCAGGAGATACGCAGTATTTT. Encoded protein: CASSPMRGGGPGDTQYF.

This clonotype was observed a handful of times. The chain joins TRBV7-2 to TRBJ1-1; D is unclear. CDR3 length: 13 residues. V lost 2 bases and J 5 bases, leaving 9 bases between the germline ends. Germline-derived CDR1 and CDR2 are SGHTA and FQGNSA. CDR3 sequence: CASSLIWRTEAFF. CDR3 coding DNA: TGTGCCAGCAGCTTAATTTGGAGAACTGAAGCTTTCTTT.

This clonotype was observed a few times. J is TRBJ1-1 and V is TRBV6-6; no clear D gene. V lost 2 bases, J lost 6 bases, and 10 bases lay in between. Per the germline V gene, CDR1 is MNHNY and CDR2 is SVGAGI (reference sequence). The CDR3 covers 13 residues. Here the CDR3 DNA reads TGTGCCAGCAGTTACAATAGGGAGGCTGAAGCTTTCTTT. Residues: CASSYNREAEAFF.

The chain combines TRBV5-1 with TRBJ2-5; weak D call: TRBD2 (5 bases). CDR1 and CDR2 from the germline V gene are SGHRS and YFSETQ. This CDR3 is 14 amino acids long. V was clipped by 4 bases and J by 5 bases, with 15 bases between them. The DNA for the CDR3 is TGCGCCAGCAGCCCCGCGCAGAGGGAGGAGACCCAGTACTTC. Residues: CASSPAQREETQYF.

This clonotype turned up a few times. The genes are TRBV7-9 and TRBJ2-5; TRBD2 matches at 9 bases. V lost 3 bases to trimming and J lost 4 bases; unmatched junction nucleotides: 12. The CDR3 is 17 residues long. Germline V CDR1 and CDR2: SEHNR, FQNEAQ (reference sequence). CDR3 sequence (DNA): TGTGCCAGCAGCTTCGAGCGGGGGGCCGCTTCGGCAGAGACCCAGTACTTC. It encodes CASSFERGAASAETQYF.

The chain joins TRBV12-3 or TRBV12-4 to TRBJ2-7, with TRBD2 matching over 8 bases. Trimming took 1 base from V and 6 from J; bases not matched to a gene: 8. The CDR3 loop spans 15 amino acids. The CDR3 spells CASSLGSAGEGEQYV. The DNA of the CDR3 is TGTGCCAGCAGTTTAGGTTCAGCGGGGGAAGGCGAGCAGTACGTC.

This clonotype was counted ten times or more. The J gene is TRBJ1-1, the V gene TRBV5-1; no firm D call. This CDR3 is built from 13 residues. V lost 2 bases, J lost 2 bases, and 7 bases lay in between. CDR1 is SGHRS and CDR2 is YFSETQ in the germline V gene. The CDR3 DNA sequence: TGCGCCAGCAGCTTTACTGGAAACACTGAAGCTTTCTTT. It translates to CASSFTGNTEAFF.

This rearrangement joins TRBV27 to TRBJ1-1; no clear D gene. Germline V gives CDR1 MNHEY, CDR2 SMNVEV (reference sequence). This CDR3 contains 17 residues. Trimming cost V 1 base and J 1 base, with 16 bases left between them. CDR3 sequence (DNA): TGTGCCAGCAGTTTATTTTCCGGTATCGATTCGAACACTGAAGCTTTCTTT. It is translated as CASSLFSGIDSNTEAFF.

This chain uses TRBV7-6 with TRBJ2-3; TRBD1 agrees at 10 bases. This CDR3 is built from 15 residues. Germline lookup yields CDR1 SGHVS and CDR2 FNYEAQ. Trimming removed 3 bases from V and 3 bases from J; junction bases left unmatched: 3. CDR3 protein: CASSFGTGVTDTQYF. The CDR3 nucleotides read TGTGCCAGCAGCTTTGGGACAGGGGTAACAGATACGCAGTATTTT.

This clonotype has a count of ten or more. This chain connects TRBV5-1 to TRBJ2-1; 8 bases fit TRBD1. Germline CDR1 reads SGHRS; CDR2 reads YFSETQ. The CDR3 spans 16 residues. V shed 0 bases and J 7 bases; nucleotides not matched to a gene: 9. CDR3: CASSLDRWQGANEQFF. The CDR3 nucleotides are TGCGCCAGCAGCTTGGACCGGTGGCAGGGGGCGAATGAGCAGTTCTTC.

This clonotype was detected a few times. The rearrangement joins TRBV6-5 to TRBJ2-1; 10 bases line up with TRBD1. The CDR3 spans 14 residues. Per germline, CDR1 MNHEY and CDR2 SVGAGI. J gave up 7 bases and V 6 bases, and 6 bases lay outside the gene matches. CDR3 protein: CASSRQGARNEQFF. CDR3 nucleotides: TGTGCCAGCAGCAGACAGGGGGCGAGGAATGAGCAGTTCTTC.

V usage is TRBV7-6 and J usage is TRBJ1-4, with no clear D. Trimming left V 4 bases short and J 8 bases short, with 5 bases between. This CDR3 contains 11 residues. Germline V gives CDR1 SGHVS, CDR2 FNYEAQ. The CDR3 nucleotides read TGTGCCAGCAGCTCGACAGAAAAACTGTTTTTT. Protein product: CASSSTEKLFF.

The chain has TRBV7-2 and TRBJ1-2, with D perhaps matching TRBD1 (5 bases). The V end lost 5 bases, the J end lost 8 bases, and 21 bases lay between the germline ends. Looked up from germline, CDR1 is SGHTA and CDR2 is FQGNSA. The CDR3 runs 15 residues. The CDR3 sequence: CASSPTGTDSMGYTF. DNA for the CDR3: TGTGCCAGCAGCCCAACCGGGACCGATTCTATGGGCTACACCTTC.

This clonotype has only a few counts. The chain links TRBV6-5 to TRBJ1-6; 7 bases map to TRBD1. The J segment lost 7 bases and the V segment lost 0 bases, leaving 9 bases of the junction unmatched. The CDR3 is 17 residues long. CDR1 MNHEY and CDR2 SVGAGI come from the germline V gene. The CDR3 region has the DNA TGTGCCAGCAGTTACTCGGGAGACAGGGTAGCCAATTCACCCCTCCACTTT. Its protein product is CASSYSGDRVANSPLHF.

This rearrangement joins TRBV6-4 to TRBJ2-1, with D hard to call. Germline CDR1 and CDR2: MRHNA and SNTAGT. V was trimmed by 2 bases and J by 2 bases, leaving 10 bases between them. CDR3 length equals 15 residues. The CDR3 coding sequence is TGTGCCAGCAGTGACGGCACGGACCCCTACAATGAGCAGTTCTTC. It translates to CASSDGTDPYNEQFF.

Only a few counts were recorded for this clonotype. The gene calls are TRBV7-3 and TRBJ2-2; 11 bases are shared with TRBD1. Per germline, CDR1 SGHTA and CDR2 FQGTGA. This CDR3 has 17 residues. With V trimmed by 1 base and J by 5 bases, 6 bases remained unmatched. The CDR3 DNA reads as TGTGCCAGCAGCTTAATGTCGGGACAGGGGGTAACCGGGGAGCTGTTTTTT. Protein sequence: CASSLMSGQGVTGELFF.

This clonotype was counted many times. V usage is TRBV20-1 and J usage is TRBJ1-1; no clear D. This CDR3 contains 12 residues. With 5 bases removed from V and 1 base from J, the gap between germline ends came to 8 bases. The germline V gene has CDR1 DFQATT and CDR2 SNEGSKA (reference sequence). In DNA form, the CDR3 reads TGCAGTGCTTTCTTGCCGAACACTGAAGCTTTCTTT. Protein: CSAFLPNTEAFF.

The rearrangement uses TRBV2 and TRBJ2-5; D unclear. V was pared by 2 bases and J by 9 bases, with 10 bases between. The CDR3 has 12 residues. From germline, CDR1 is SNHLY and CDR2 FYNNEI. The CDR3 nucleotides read TGTGCCAGCAGTGAATACGCGTCGGCCCAGTACTTC. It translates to CASSEYASAQYF.

This CDR3 reads CASSLAGADYGYTF. CDR3 bases: TGCGCCAGCAGCTTGGCCGGGGCGGACTATGGCTACACCTTC. V usage is TRBV5-1 and J usage is TRBJ1-2; D may be TRBD1 (5 bases). Trimming took off 0 bases at V and 3 bases at J, with 9 bases between the two ends. This CDR3 is 14 amino acids long. CDR1 and CDR2 from the germline V gene are SGHRS and YFSETQ.

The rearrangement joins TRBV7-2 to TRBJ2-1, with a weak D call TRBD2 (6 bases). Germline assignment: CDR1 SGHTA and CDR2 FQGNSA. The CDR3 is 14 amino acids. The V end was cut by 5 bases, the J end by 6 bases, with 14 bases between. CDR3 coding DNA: TGTGCCAGCAGCCTAATGCGGGGATTCAATGAGCAGTTCTTC. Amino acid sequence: CASSLMRGFNEQFF.

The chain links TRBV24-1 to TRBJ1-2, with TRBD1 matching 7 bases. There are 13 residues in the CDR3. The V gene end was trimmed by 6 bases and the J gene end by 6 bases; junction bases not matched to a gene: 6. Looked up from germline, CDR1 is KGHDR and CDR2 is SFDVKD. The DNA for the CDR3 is TGTGCCACCAGTCTACCGGGACAGCATGGCTACACCTTC. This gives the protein CATSLPGQHGYTF.

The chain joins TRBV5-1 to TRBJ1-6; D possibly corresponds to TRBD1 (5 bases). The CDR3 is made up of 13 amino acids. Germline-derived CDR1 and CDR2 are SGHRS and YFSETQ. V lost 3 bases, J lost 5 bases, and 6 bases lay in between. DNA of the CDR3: TGCGCCAGCAGCTCGGGGGATAATTCACCCCTCCACTTT. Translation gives CASSSGDNSPLHF.

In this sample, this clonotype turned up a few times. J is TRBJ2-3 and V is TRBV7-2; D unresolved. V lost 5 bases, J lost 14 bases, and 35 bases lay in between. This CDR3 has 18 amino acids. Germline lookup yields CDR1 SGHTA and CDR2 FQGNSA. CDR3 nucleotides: TGTGCCAGCAGCCCCAGGAATTCCCTGTCCGAGATACGCAGTAAGCGGTATTTT. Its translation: CASSPRNSLSEIRSKRYF.

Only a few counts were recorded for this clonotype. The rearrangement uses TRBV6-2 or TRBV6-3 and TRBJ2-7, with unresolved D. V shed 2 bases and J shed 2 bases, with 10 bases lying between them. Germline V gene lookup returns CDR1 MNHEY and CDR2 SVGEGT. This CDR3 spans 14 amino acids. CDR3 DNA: TGTGCCAGCAGTTACACCCGACAAGCCTACGAGCAGTACGTC. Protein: CASSYTRQAYEQYV.

CDR3 protein: CASSQREGGELFF. The DNA for the CDR3 is TGTGCCAGCAGTCAGAGGGAGGGCGGGGAGCTGTTTTTT. The genes are TRBV6-5 and TRBJ2-2, with TRBD2 identical over 7 bases. Trimming removed 5 bases from V and 7 bases from J; junction bases left unmatched: 4. The CDR3 sequence is 13 residues long. The germline V gene has CDR1 MNHEY and CDR2 SVGAGI.

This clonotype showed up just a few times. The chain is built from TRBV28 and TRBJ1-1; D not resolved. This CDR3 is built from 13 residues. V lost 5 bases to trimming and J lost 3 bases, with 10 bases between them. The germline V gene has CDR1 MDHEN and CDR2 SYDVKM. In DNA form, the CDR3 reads TGTGCCAGCAGTCCCCCGTACTACACTGAAGCTTTCTTT. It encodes CASSPPYYTEAFF.

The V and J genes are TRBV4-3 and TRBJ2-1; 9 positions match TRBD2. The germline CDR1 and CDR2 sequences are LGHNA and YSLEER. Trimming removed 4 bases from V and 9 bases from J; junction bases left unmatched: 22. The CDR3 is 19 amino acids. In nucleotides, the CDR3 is TGCGCCAGCAGCCGCGAATACCCTAAAGCGGGGGGCGGTTCTAGTGAGCAGTTCTTC. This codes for CASSREYPKAGGGSSEQFF.

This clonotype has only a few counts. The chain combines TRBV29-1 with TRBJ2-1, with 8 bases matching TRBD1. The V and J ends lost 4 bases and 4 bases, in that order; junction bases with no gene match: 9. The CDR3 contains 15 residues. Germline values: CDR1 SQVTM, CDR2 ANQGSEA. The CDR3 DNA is TGCAGCGTTGGTCGGTGGGGACAGGCTTACAATGAGCAGTTCTTC. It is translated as CSVGRWGQAYNEQFF.